Listed here are 22 T cell receptor beta chains from one sample, sequenced in a study of cytomegalovirus exposure and HLA in healthy donors. The PCR was carried out with 60 Vbeta primers and 13 Jbeta primers. Produced via immunoSEQ multiplex PCR; TCRdb's table is partial and in-frame only. The sample comprises approximately 160,000 clones, 82% of which are singletons, and approximately 1.4% rests with the top ten. The sample was PBMCs. The receptors derive from a girl aged 5-17 years in good health and CMV-seropositive.

J is TRBJ1-1 and V is TRBV4-1, with 7 nucleotides matching TRBD1. Germline V CDR1 and CDR2: MGHRA, YSYEKL. J lost 5 bases, V lost 10 bases, and 19 bases had no gene match. The length of the CDR3 is 16 residues. CDR3 in DNA: TGCGCCACCAAGAGTGAACAGGGGTCCTGGGAGACTGAAGCTTTCTTT. This encodes CATKSEQGSWETEAFF.

The J gene is TRBJ1-1, the V gene TRBV9; no clear D gene. The CDR3 runs 12 residues. The V gene lost 3 bases and the J gene lost 4 bases, with 7 bases spanning the gap. Germline CDR1 reads SGDLS; CDR2 reads YYNGEE. CDR3 in DNA: TGTGCCAGCAGCGCCCCGAGCACTGAAGCTTTCTTT. Its protein is CASSAPSTEAFF.

The rearrangement joins TRBV9 to TRBJ2-7; TRBD1 aligns across 9 bases. J gave up 2 bases and V 0 bases, and 3 bases lay outside the gene matches. CDR3 length: 15 residues. Germline CDR1 SGDLS, CDR2 YYNGEE. CDR3 protein: CASSVGQGGTYEQYF. DNA for the CDR3: TGTGCCAGCAGCGTAGGACAGGGGGGGACCTACGAGCAGTACTTC.

The gene calls are TRBV19 and TRBJ1-2; D might be TRBD1 (5 bases). There are 14 residues in the CDR3. V was trimmed by 2 bases and J by 4 bases, leaving 11 bases between them. The germline V gene has CDR1 LNHDA and CDR2 SQIVND (reference sequence). The CDR3 loop reads CASSIRTMGYGYTF. CDR3 in DNA: TGTGCCAGTAGTATAAGGACAATGGGCTATGGCTACACCTTC.

V gene TRBV5-1 combines with J gene TRBJ1-3, with 7 bases that match TRBD1. The ends lost 3 bases at V and 2 bases at J; junction bases unmatched: 5. The germline CDR1 and CDR2 sequences are SGHRS and YFSETQ. There are 15 residues in the CDR3. In nucleotides, the CDR3 is TGCGCCAGCAGCTACGAGACAGGGACTGGAAACACCATATATTTT. Amino acid sequence: CASSYETGTGNTIYF.

The V call is TRBV7-6, the J call TRBJ1-2; 7 bases are a match to TRBD1. The CDR3 runs 16 residues. The germline V gene encodes CDR1 SGHVS and CDR2 FNYEAQ. J gave up 2 bases and V 1 base, and 7 bases lay outside the gene matches. CDR3: CASSLGVGGYNYGYTF. The DNA for the CDR3 is TGTGCCAGCAGCTTAGGGGTAGGGGGCTACAACTATGGCTACACCTTC.

V and J are TRBV14 and TRBJ2-5, with a possible D match to TRBD1 (5 bases). CDR3 length: 15 residues. V dropped 3 bases and J dropped 5 bases, with 16 bases sitting between them. Per germline, CDR1 SGHDN and CDR2 FVKESK. The CDR3 protein is CASSQRQRGWETQYF. CDR3 nucleotides: TGTGCCAGCAGCCAGCGGCAAAGGGGATGGGAGACCCAGTACTTC. Together with reference TRBV14 and TRBJ2-5, the CDR3 gives the full variable domain: EAGVTQFPSHSVIEKGQTVTLRCDPISGHDNLYWYRRVMGKEIKFLLHFVKESKQDESGMPNNRFLAERTGGTYSTLKVQPAELEDSGVYFCASSQRQRGWETQYFGPGTRLLVL.

The rearrangement uses TRBV2 and TRBJ1-4; D not resolved. Germline lookup yields CDR1 SNHLY and CDR2 FYNNEI. V lost 8 bases and J lost 2, with 12 bases in between. The CDR3 is made up of 14 amino acids. The CDR3 here is CASGRALTNEKLFF. CDR3 DNA: TGTGCCAGCGGTCGAGCCCTCACTAATGAAAAACTGTTTTTT.

This clone has only one observation. The gene calls are TRBV5-1 and TRBJ1-1; possible D gene TRBD1, 5 bases. Germline-derived CDR1 and CDR2 are SGHRS and YFSETQ. The CDR3 extends over 13 amino acids. Trimming pared 2 bases from V and 1 base from J, leaving 6 bases between. The CDR3, as DNA: TGCGCCAGCAGCTTCGACAGGAACACTGAAGCTTTCTTT. Amino acids: CASSFDRNTEAFF.

This chain links TRBV27 with TRBJ1-2, with 12 bases lining up with TRBD1. The junction had 13 bases not matched to a gene; V was cut back by 5 bases and J by 6 bases. This CDR3 contains 17 residues. Germline assignment: CDR1 MNHEY and CDR2 SMNVEV (reference sequence). CDR3 DNA: TGTGCCAGCAGTCTCGTGGGACAGGGGGCGCCGGGGCATGGCTACACCTTC. Amino acids: CASSLVGQGAPGHGYTF.

The CDR3 bases are TGTGCCAGCAGTGACCCCACTACCTACCGCTCCTACAATGAGCAGTTCTTC. It specifies CASSDPTTYRSYNEQFF. V is TRBV25-1 and J is TRBJ2-1; the D is unclear. CDR1 and CDR2 from the germline V gene are MGHDK and SYGVNS. The ends were cut back, 3 bases at V and 0 bases at J, with 15 bases in the middle. There are 17 residues in the CDR3.

The CDR3 DNA reads TGTGCCATCAGTACGGGGGGTGTTGGAAACACCATATATTTT. As protein: CAISTGGVGNTIYF. The rearrangement links TRBV10-3 to TRBJ1-3, with D possibly matching TRBD1 (5 bases). Trimming shortened V by 5 bases and J by 3 bases, and 11 bases separated the two germline ends. This CDR3 spans 14 amino acids. Looked up from germline, CDR1 is ENHRY and CDR2 is SYGVKD.

The rearrangement uses TRBV5-6 and TRBJ1-4; TRBD1 might be the D (6 bases). This CDR3 region has 15 residues. In germline, CDR1 is SGHDT, CDR2 YYEEEE. Deletions cut 1 base from V and 8 bases from J, with 15 bases between. The CDR3 nucleotides read TGTGCCAGCAGCTTGCGGGGGGCCTGGGGCGAAAAACTGTTTTTT. Amino acids: CASSLRGAWGEKLFF.

This chain uses TRBV15 with TRBJ1-5; 7 nucleotides align to TRBD1. The CDR3 is 15 residues long. Germline CDR1 reads LNHNV; CDR2 reads YYDKDF (reference sequence). With V trimmed by 7 bases and J by 5 bases, 11 bases remained unmatched. In DNA form, the CDR3 reads TGTGCCACCAAGCGGCAGACAGGGAACGATCAGCCCCAGCATTTT. This codes for CATKRQTGNDQPQHF.

This chain uses TRBV10-3 with TRBJ1-2, with D maybe TRBD1 (6 bases). Germline V gene sequence: CDR1 ENHRY, CDR2 SYGVKD. Trimming pared 11 bases from V and 5 bases from J, leaving 24 bases between. There are 15 residues in the CDR3. CDR3 sequence reads: CAAQTGRGGLYGYTF. CDR3 bases: TGTGCCGCGCAAACAGGGCGGGGGGGATTATATGGCTACACCTTC.

The chain is built from TRBV5-8 and TRBJ1-2; D is possibly TRBD1 (5 bases). The CDR3 is 15 amino acids. The germline V gene has CDR1 SGHTS and CDR2 YDEGEE. V dropped 2 bases and J dropped 7 bases, with 18 bases sitting between them. CDR3 amino acids: CASSFGREVMGGYTF. Here the CDR3 DNA reads TGTGCCAGCAGCTTCGGCAGGGAGGTCATGGGTGGCTACACCTTC. The variable domain in full, completed from reference TRBV5-8 and TRBJ1-2, reads EAGVTQSPTHLIKTRGQQATLRCSPISGHTSVYWYQQALGLGLQFLLWYDEGEERNRGNFPPRFSGRQFPNYSSELNVNALELEDSALYLCASSFGREVMGGYTFGSGTRLTVV.

The V call is TRBV10-3, the J call TRBJ2-7; no firm D call. The CDR3 is 14 residues long. V was shortened by 0 bases and J by 2 bases, with 8 bases between the two germline ends. Germline V gene sequence: CDR1 ENHRY, CDR2 SYGVKD. The CDR3 coding sequence is TGTGCCATCAGTGAGTCGATACTACCCTACGAGCAGTACTTC. It is translated as CAISESILPYEQYF.

V usage is TRBV28 and J usage is TRBJ2-3; D gene ambiguous. Deletions cut 6 bases from V and 2 bases from J, with 6 bases between. CDR3 length: 12 amino acids. The germline V gene has CDR1 MDHEN and CDR2 SYDVKM. The CDR3 nucleotides are TGTGCCAGCAGCCTTATCACAGATACGCAGTATTTT. It codes for CASSLITDTQYF.

This chain uses TRBV9 with TRBJ2-1, with 8 bases aligning to TRBD2. J was trimmed by 8 bases and V by 2 bases; bases with no gene match: 12. The CDR3 has 16 residues. Germline loops: CDR1 SGDLS, CDR2 YYNGEE. The CDR3: CASSVGTSYNFHEQFF. The CDR3 coding sequence is TGTGCCAGCAGCGTTGGGACTAGTTATAATTTTCATGAGCAGTTCTTC.

V gene TRBV7-2 combines with J gene TRBJ1-3, with 7 bases lining up with TRBD1. V lost 1 base and J lost 2; bases outside the gene matches: 11. The CDR3 is 18 residues long. The V gene's germline CDR1 is SGHTA and CDR2 FQGNSA. The CDR3, as DNA: TGTGCCAGCAGCTTAGAAATACCGGGACAGCTAACTGGAAACACCATATATTTT. This gives the protein CASSLEIPGQLTGNTIYF.

V is TRBV28 and J is TRBJ1-2; TRBD1 might be the D (6 bases). This CDR3 region has 15 residues. Per germline, CDR1 MDHEN and CDR2 SYDVKM. With 6 bases removed from V and 4 bases from J, the gap between germline ends came to 18 bases. This CDR3 is CASSPTRRGSYGYTF. DNA of the CDR3: TGTGCCAGCAGCCCCACGCGCAGGGGAAGCTATGGCTACACCTTC.

The CDR3 protein is CASSSQGNYEKLFF. The CDR3 coding sequence is TGTGCCAGCAGTTCACAGGGGAACTATGAAAAACTGTTTTTT. This chain connects TRBV27 to TRBJ1-4, with TRBD1 matching over 7 bases. CDR1 is MNHEY and CDR2 is SMNVEV in the germline V gene (reference sequence). The J segment lost 6 bases and the V segment lost 4 bases, leaving 5 bases of the junction unmatched. CDR3 size: 14 residues.